Included here is one T cell receptor beta chain sequence, with context. This clonotype is medium-sized (0.01 to 0.1%) in its sample. The clone's antigen remains unknown. Base qualities are not recorded, but no much larger clone differs from it by a single base. Library preparation used 5' RACE. TCRdb lists the instrument as NextSeq 500. The TCR library protocol attached a unique molecular identifier to each TCR cDNA molecule to allow correction of PCR and sequencing errors. Concerning the study's data processing: TCR identification, UMI-based error correction and CDR3 extraction were all carried out with Decombinator tools. TCRs above a frequency of 2 per 1,000, corresponding to the top 1% of the tumor frequency distribution, were defined as expanded. Rényi diversity was computed with the R vegan package after subsampling each repertoire 100 times to 5,000 TCRs. To build CDR3 similarity networks, amino acid triplet string-kernel similarity was used, and CDR3s were connected when their pairwise similarity was above 0.82. TCRdb reprocessing: public reads trimmed at Q25 with fastp, clones called with MiXCR, in-frame beta chains kept. Entries that share a CDR3 protein sequence are merged under the most common genes and DNA. None of the V and J calls come from the authors' own analysis; TCRdb made them. This sample comprises tens of thousands of distinct CDR3 sequences, 15% to 25% of them detected only once. The ten largest clonotypes hold 5% to 7.5% of the sample.

This entry belongs to a study of spatial heterogeneity in lung cancer (dated by TCRdb to between 2018 and 2021). Context from the whole study: Beta-chain transcripts were consistently detected in greater numbers than alpha-chain transcripts, which likely reflected higher beta-chain transcript abundance. In the raw uncorrected reads, each unique combination of TCR and UMI appeared on average more than ten times. TCR alpha and beta repertoires were quantitatively compared across multiple tumor regions, matched nontumor lung and blood in non-small cell lung cancer. TCR repertoire features were related to nonsynonymous mutation counts determined by whole-exome sequencing of tumor tissue. At surgery, hundreds of tumor regions, roughly 63 matched nontumor lung samples and more than 55 PBMC samples were TCR-sequenced for both alpha and beta chains. Findings and caveats that apply to the study as a whole: Additional single-cell paired TCR alpha and beta sequencing was considered necessary to confirm, at a functional level, the hypothesis that regional TCRs recognize regional mutations. Ubiquitous expanded tumor TCRs were detected in blood more often at tumor resection than at routine follow-up.

V lost 7 bases and J lost 0 bases; the stretch between them is 12 bases long. Looking up the germline V gene (reference sequence) yields CDR1 MNHEY and CDR2 SMNVEV. The cysteine opens and the phenylalanine closes a CDR3 of 15 amino acids. The entry retains the CDR3 DNA only, 45 bases that are in frame from base 1. What this sample's time point label stands for: sample taken at primary tumor resection. Without any cell sorting, TCR sequencing was performed on whole RNA extracted either from tumor and nontumor lung tissue or from cryopreserved PBMC samples. Samples were obtained from approximately 76 patients with early-stage, untreated non-small cell lung cancer from the lung TRACERx cohort. A patient was chosen for TCR sequencing only when enough RNA was available from at least two tumor regions.

This TCR derives from a male donor with early-stage non-small cell lung cancer. This chain joins TRBV27 to TRBJ2-2; TRBD1 could be the D gene, as 5 bases match. The material sequenced was PBMCs, taken at surgery. For the CDR3, the sequence is CASTSGQANTGELFF. The DNA reads TGTGCCAGCACTTCCGGACAAGCGAACACCGGGGAGCTGTTTTTT.